The present TCR beta chain was sequenced within a study of cytomegalovirus exposure and HLA in healthy donors. Study-wide results and limits: Presence/absence analysis assumed near-uniform sequencing depth across donors.

V lost 4 bases and J lost 4; bases outside the gene matches: 7. CDR1 SGHRS and CDR2 YFSETQ come from the germline V gene. This CDR3 spans 15 amino acids. In the PCR, 60 Vbeta and 13 Jbeta primers were used. Sequencing used immunoSEQ multiplex PCR; TCRdb keeps in-frame clones, though not all of them. The sample holds approximately 100,000 clones, more than 75% seen once. There are a few counts of this clone. Its antigen is not identified. V and J are TRBV5-1 and TRBJ1-2; 10 bases map to TRBD1. Specimen: PBMCs. This clonotype originated in a woman in her 40s in good health and CMV-seropositive. CDR3 sequence: CASSPRTGGAYGYTF. CDR3 bases: TGCGCCAGCAGCCCTAGGACAGGGGGGGCCTATGGCTACACCTTC.